This passage covers 16 T cell receptor beta chains from one sample sequenced in a study of blood T cell repertoires in COVID-19 (dated by TCRdb to about 2020). Libraries came from the immunoSEQ multiplex PCR assay. The table was pulled from immuneACCESS by TCRdb, which kept in-frame rearrangements only. Such tables lose some clones; where checked, under half of the loss comes from unresolved V genes, and the rest has no known cause. This sample lists about 220,000 clones; about 80% were detected once. 1.3% of the sample comes from the top ten. The sequencing input was PBMCs or T cells enriched from blood (not recorded which). These receptors were taken from a woman between 40 and 50 years old with acute COVID-19.

The table lists this clone with a count of one. The rearrangement uses TRBV29-1 and TRBJ1-2, with 10 nucleotides matching TRBD1. This CDR3 has 14 amino acids. Germline lookup yields CDR1 SQVTM and CDR2 ANQGSEA. J lost 1 base, V lost 5 bases, and 4 bases had no gene match. The CDR3 spells CSVTGTGDNYGYTF. The CDR3 DNA sequence: TGCAGCGTTACCGGGACAGGGGATAACTATGGCTACACCTTC.

This clone was counted only a few times. Other DNA variants within this sample encode the same CDR3. The gene calls are TRBV30 and TRBJ1-2; weak D call: TRBD1 (6 bases). CDR1 is GTSNPN, CDR2 SVGIG, per germline (reference sequence). CDR3 length: 14 residues. Trimming took 0 bases from V and 5 from J, leaving 13 bases between them. CDR3 DNA: TGTGCCTGGAGTGTTCGGGGGGGCGGGTATGGCTACACCTTC. Protein sequence: CAWSVRGGGYGYTF.

This clone was found a few times. The chain has TRBV7-2 and TRBJ1-4; D gene unclear. Germline loops: CDR1 SGHTA, CDR2 FQGNSA. The CDR3 has 14 residues. Deletions cut 2 bases from V and 4 bases from J, with 8 bases between. CDR3 DNA: TGTGCCAGCAGCTTACAGGCCTATAATGAAAAACTGTTTTTT. It encodes CASSLQAYNEKLFF.

The J gene is TRBJ1-4, the V gene TRBV19, with D maybe TRBD1 (5 bases). This CDR3 region has 13 residues. Trimming stripped 5 bases from V and 11 bases from J, with 15 bases between. CDR1 LNHDA and CDR2 SQIVND come from the germline V gene (reference sequence). CDR3 sequence: CASSGHGRGKLFF. CDR3 DNA sequence: TGTGCCAGTAGTGGACACGGGCGGGGGAAACTGTTTTTT.

This CDR3 is CASSQGEGGRRGYTF. In nucleotides, the CDR3 is TGTGCCAGCAGCCAAGGGGAGGGAGGGAGGAGAGGCTACACCTTC. The rearrangement joins TRBV4-2 to TRBJ1-2; the D is unclear. Germline V CDR1 and CDR2: LGHNA, YNFKEQ. The CDR3 covers 15 residues. Trimming removed 1 base at V and 8 bases at J, with 17 bases between.

CDR3 bases: TGTGCCAGCAGTTCGGAGGGAGGGGCTAGCACAGATACGCAGTATTTT. It translates to CASSSEGGASTDTQYF. The chain joins TRBV6-2 or TRBV6-3 to TRBJ2-3, with 7 bases matching TRBD2. Germline CDR1 is MNHEY and CDR2 is SVGEGT. V trimming: 4 bases; J trimming: 0 bases; junction bases outside the gene matches: 7. There are 16 residues in the CDR3.

The gene calls are TRBV2 and TRBJ2-2; D is unclear. Germline V gene sequence: CDR1 SNHLY, CDR2 FYNNEI. With 3 bases removed from V and 7 bases from J, the gap between germline ends came to 12 bases. The CDR3 consists of 14 residues. In DNA, the CDR3 is TGTGCCAGCAGTGAGATAGGAGTGGGCGGGGAGCTGTTTTTT. Residues: CASSEIGVGGELFF.

The V call is TRBV12-3 or TRBV12-4, the J call TRBJ1-2; 11 nucleotides align to TRBD1. This CDR3 is 13 amino acids long. V was clipped by 5 bases and J by 8 bases; unmatched bases: 4. The CDR3 loop reads CASSPGTGGGYTF. The CDR3, as DNA: TGTGCCAGCAGTCCCGGGACAGGGGGGGGCTACACCTTC.

The V call is TRBV5-4, the J call TRBJ2-3; unclear D gene. The germline V gene encodes CDR1 SGHNT and CDR2 YYREEE (reference sequence). The CDR3 has 12 residues. Trimming stripped 3 bases from V and 7 bases from J, with 9 bases between. The DNA of the CDR3 is TGTGCCAGCAGCTCTAAGGAGAATACGCAGTATTTT. Translating it yields CASSSKENTQYF.

J is TRBJ2-4 and V is TRBV7-9, with D maybe TRBD1 (6 bases). CDR1 is SEHNR and CDR2 is FQNEAQ in the germline V gene (reference sequence). The germline V and J ends were trimmed by 4 bases and 5 bases, with 12 bases remaining between them. The CDR3 totals 14 residues. The CDR3 region is CASSSNRAENIQYF. Written as DNA, the CDR3 is TGTGCCAGCAGCTCAAACAGGGCCGAAAACATTCAGTACTTC. Full variable domain (missing parts from reference TRBV7-9 and TRBJ2-4): DTGVSQNPRHKITKRGQNVTFRCDPISEHNRLYWYRQTLGQGPEFLTYFQNEAQLEKSRLLSDRFSAERPKGSFSTLEIQRTEQGDSAMYLCASSSNRAENIQYFGAGTRLSVL.

This sequence joins TRBV19 and TRBJ2-7, with TRBD2 matching 10 bases. The CDR3 runs to 14 residues. Germline trimming cut 4 bases from V and 3 bases from J; bases unmatched to any gene: 3. CDR1 LNHDA and CDR2 SQIVND come from the germline V gene (reference sequence). The CDR3 nucleotides are TGTGCCAGTAGTACGGGACTAGCGATCTACGAGCAGTACTTC. It encodes CASSTGLAIYEQYF.

A single count supports this clone. This chain connects TRBV6-4 to TRBJ1-5; D gene ambiguous. The V end lost 7 bases, the J end lost 0 bases, and 13 bases lay between the germline ends. The CDR3 consists of 15 residues. Germline assignment: CDR1 MRHNA and CDR2 SNTAGT. This CDR3 reads CASTNPSGSNQPQHF. CDR3 DNA sequence: TGTGCCAGCACCAACCCTTCAGGTAGCAATCAGCCCCAGCATTTT.

The V gene is TRBV5-1, the J gene TRBJ1-2; 9 nucleotides align to TRBD1. V was clipped by 4 bases and J by 4 bases; unmatched bases: 11. From germline, CDR1 is SGHRS and CDR2 YFSETQ. CDR3 length: 16 amino acids. CDR3 sequence (DNA): TGCGCCAGCAGCGTCCGGGACAGGGCTTACTTCTATGGCTACACCTTC. Its protein product is CASSVRDRAYFYGYTF.

The chain links TRBV4-1 to TRBJ2-3, with 8 bases lining up with TRBD2. Germline V lookup: CDR1 MGHRA, CDR2 YSYEKL. V lost 1 base and J lost 0; bases outside the gene matches: 9. The CDR3 totals 18 residues. CDR3 in amino acids: CASSQATGGFFSTDTQYF. DNA for the CDR3: TGCGCCAGCAGCCAAGCAACGGGGGGGTTCTTCAGCACAGATACGCAGTATTTT.

The chain links TRBV5-8 to TRBJ1-5; D gene uncertain. The CDR3 has 11 residues. The germline CDR1 and CDR2 sequences are SGHTS and YDEGEE. V shed 4 bases and J shed 7 bases, with 6 bases lying between them. CDR3 sequence: CASSERQPQHF. CDR3 bases: TGTGCCAGCAGCGAACGGCAGCCCCAGCATTTT.

The V and J genes are TRBV19 and TRBJ2-7, with D possibly TRBD1 on 6 matching bases. The CDR3 has 15 amino acids. Per the germline V gene, CDR1 is LNHDA and CDR2 is SQIVND (reference sequence). Trimming removed 5 bases from V and 3 bases from J, with 17 bases in between. DNA for the CDR3: TGTGCCAGTAGTGTCTCCCAGGGGAGCCACTACGAGCAGTACTTC. Its protein is CASSVSQGSHYEQYF.